The next 14 T cell receptor beta chains were all read from a single sample in a study of early stage breast cancer tumors. Data came from immunoSEQ multiplex PCR; TCRdb stores just in-frame clones and leaves some out. This table has about 31,000 clones, roughly four fifths appearing once. The sequencing sample was made of breast tumor tissue. These receptors all stem from a person in their twenties or thirties with breast cancer.

The rearrangement links TRBV6-1 to TRBJ2-1; D uncertain. V was shortened by 7 bases and J by 9 bases, with 19 bases between the two germline ends. Germline V gene data show CDR1 as MNHNS and CDR2 as SASEGT. This CDR3 has 14 amino acids. Here the CDR3 reads CASTPSWRSGEQFF. Written as DNA, the CDR3 is TGTGCCAGCACTCCGAGCTGGCGGTCGGGTGAGCAGTTCTTC.

This clone was seen just once. The V gene is TRBV5-6, the J gene TRBJ2-7; TRBD2 matches at 7 bases. The V segment lost 1 base and the J segment 2 bases; nucleotides outside the gene matches: 6. CDR3 size: 15 residues. CDR1 SGHDT and CDR2 YYEEEE come from the germline V gene. CDR3 region: CASSLIGGGPYEQYF. The CDR3 DNA reads TGTGCCAGCAGCTTGATTGGGGGGGGACCCTACGAGCAGTACTTC. Filled out from reference TRBV5-6 and TRBJ2-7, the complete variable domain reads DAGVTQSPTHLIKTRGQQVTLRCSPKSGHDTVSWYQQALGQGPQFIFQYYEEEERQRGNFPDRFSGHQFPNYSSELNVNALLLGDSALYLCASSLIGGGPYEQYFGPGTRLTVT.

CDR3 sequence: CASSPRVGDGDTQYF. CDR3 DNA: TGCGCCAGCAGCCCTCGTGTAGGGGACGGGGATACGCAGTATTTT. This chain links TRBV4-3 with TRBJ2-3; D is possibly TRBD1 or TRBD2 (5 bases each). Trimming pared 4 bases from V and 6 bases from J, leaving 17 bases between. Germline CDR1 LGHNA, CDR2 YSLEER. There are 15 residues in the CDR3.

J is TRBJ2-1 and V is TRBV11-2; 7 bases agree with TRBD2. CDR3 length equals 16 residues. Per the germline V gene, CDR1 is SGHAT and CDR2 is FQNNGV. J gave up 6 bases and V 1 base, and 9 bases lay outside the gene matches. The CDR3 is CASSLVRLAALNEQFF. DNA for the CDR3: TGTGCCAGCAGCTTAGTAAGGCTAGCGGCTCTCAATGAGCAGTTCTTC.

The gene calls are TRBV4-3 and TRBJ2-5; no reliable D call. The length of the CDR3 is 14 residues. V was shortened by 1 base and J by 1 base, with 7 bases between the two germline ends. Germline CDR1 and CDR2: LGHNA and YSLEER. CDR3 DNA sequence: TGCGCCAGCAGCCAAGCCCTTTTCCAAGAGACCCAGTACTTC. Translated, it gives CASSQALFQETQYF.

The sample holds one count of this clone. V usage is TRBV5-4 and J usage is TRBJ2-7, with 8 bases lining up with TRBD1. Per germline, CDR1 SGHNT and CDR2 YYREEE (reference sequence). The V gene end was trimmed by 5 bases and the J gene end by 1 base; junction bases not matched to a gene: 8. This CDR3 has 15 amino acids. CDR3 nucleotide sequence: TGTGCCAGCAGGTTTGGAGGACAGGGTTCCTACGAGCAGTACTTC. As protein: CASRFGGQGSYEQYF.

The CDR3 loop is CASSPSRDFFDNEQFF. CDR3 bases: TGTGCCAGCTCACCTTCCCGGGACTTCTTCGACAATGAGCAGTTCTTC. The chain employs TRBV18 and TRBJ2-1; perhaps TRBD2 as D (6 bases). This CDR3 comprises 16 residues. CDR1 is KGHSH and CDR2 is LQKENI in the germline V gene. V was trimmed by 3 bases and J by 5 bases, leaving 17 bases between them.

There are a few counts of this clone. This chain connects TRBV29-1 to TRBJ1-2; TRBD1 matches 9 bases. Germline V lookup: CDR1 SQVTM, CDR2 ANQGSEA. The ends lost 4 bases at V and 5 bases at J; junction bases unmatched: 2. This CDR3 is built from 12 residues. The DNA for the CDR3 is TGCAGCGTTGGGGGGACAGGGTATGGCTACACCTTC. Its protein is CSVGGTGYGYTF. Full variable domain (missing parts from reference TRBV29-1 and TRBJ1-2): SAVISQKPSRDICQRGTSLTIQCQVDSQVTMMFWYRQQPGQSLTLIATANQGSEATYESGFVIDKFPISRPNLTFSTLTVSNMSPEDSSIYLCSVGGTGYGYTFGSGTRLTVV.

The chain uses TRBV2 and TRBJ2-2; D unclear. Germline CDR1 is SNHLY and CDR2 is FYNNEI. Trimming left V 4 bases short and J 3 bases short, with 3 bases between. This CDR3 comprises 12 residues. Written as DNA, the CDR3 is TGTGCCAGCAGTGGATACACCGGGGAGCTGTTTTTT. It is translated as CASSGYTGELFF.

This rearrangement joins TRBV10-3 to TRBJ2-2; D perhaps matches TRBD1 (7 bases). CDR3 size: 14 residues. Germline V gene sequence: CDR1 ENHRY, CDR2 SYGVKD. Trimming left V 11 bases short and J 5 bases short, with 18 bases between. CDR3 in amino acids: CAATGRFGTGELFF. CDR3 in DNA: TGTGCCGCGACAGGGAGGTTTGGTACCGGGGAGCTGTTTTTT.

The rearrangement links TRBV7-2 to TRBJ1-1, with D perhaps matching TRBD1 (5 bases). This CDR3 region has 17 residues. The V gene's germline CDR1 is SGHTA and CDR2 FQGNSA. Deletions cut 3 bases from V and 10 bases from J, with 27 bases between. Here the CDR3 DNA reads TGTGCCAGCAGCTTGGGGGGGTATATTAACACTGGGCCGGGAGCTTTCTTT. It codes for CASSLGGYINTGPGAFF.

This chain links TRBV18 with TRBJ1-4, with a weak D call TRBD1 (5 bases). V shed 2 bases and J shed 0 bases, with 16 bases lying between them. The CDR3 consists of 18 residues. The germline V gene encodes CDR1 KGHSH and CDR2 LQKENI. The CDR3 nucleotides are TGTGCCAGCTCACCAAGAATGGGGGGGAGTGCAACTAATGAAAAACTGTTTTTT. As protein: CASSPRMGGSATNEKLFF.

Here the CDR3 reads CASSQDRGTAGNEQFF. CDR3 bases: TGCGCCAGCAGCCAAGATAGAGGGACCGCCGGCAATGAGCAGTTCTTC. The chain employs TRBV4-1 and TRBJ2-1; D possibly matches TRBD1 or TRBD2 (5 bases each). V lost 0 bases, J lost 6 bases, and 15 bases lay in between. This CDR3 has 16 amino acids. CDR1 and CDR2 from the germline V gene are MGHRA and YSYEKL.

The gene calls are TRBV5-1 and TRBJ2-1, with TRBD2 identical over 7 bases. This CDR3 is 17 amino acids long. V lost 0 bases, J lost 0 bases, and 6 bases stayed unmatched. Germline V gene data show CDR1 as SGHRS and CDR2 as YFSETQ. The CDR3 protein is CASSLVRGGSSYNEQFF. The CDR3 DNA reads as TGCGCCAGCAGCTTGGTTCGTGGCGGGAGCTCCTACAATGAGCAGTTCTTC.